This entry describes one T cell receptor beta chain. Antigen specificity is unknown. This sample is drawn from a study of a mutant IDH1 vaccine in newly diagnosed glioma. Measured with immunoSEQ multiplex PCR; TCRdb has only the in-frame clones, and not every one. This table holds 65,000 or so clones, 85% found once. Germline CDR1 and CDR2: SGHNT and YYREEE (reference sequence). This CDR3 contains 16 residues. Trimming at V came to 2 bases and at J to 6 bases, leaving 13 bases not matched to a gene. Time point reported: week 23, last vaccination. What each vaccine dose contained was 300 ug of mutant IDH1 20-mer peptide, accompanied by topical imiquimod. Astrocytomas that were new, WHO grade 3 or 4, IDH1-mutant and ATRX-lost were present in the donors.

This sample comprised PBMCs, obtained from a glioma patient whose treatment included an IDH1 peptide vaccine. J is TRBJ1-1 and V is TRBV5-4; TRBD1 aligns across 7 bases. The clonotype originates from a man younger than 40 with glioma. The CDR3 sequence: CASSLNTGVRFSEAFF. The CDR3 nucleotides read TGTGCCAGCAGCTTAAACACAGGGGTTAGGTTTTCTGAAGCTTTCTTT.